This T cell receptor (beta chain) came from a study of identical twins (dated by TCRdb to about 2016). For the wider study: The study deep-sequenced TCR alpha and beta repertoires from monozygotic twins, unrelated adults of various ages and cord blood to test whether fetal clonotypes persist. To rule out contamination, replicate twin experiments were performed at different times with different library preparation protocols. General study outcomes and caveats: Compared with coincidental sharing between unrelated individuals, out-of-frame TCR alpha sequences shared between twins showed an excess of sequences with low generation probability. Excess twin sharing in beta out-of-frame sequences was weaker because fewer shared sequences lowered the signal-to-noise ratio. In monozygotic twins, recombination models systematically underestimated out-of-frame TCR alpha sharing, but the models matched the sharing seen between unrelated individuals. Zero-insertion analyses could be partly confounded by invariant T cells such as MAIT and iNKT, although diverse VJ usage argued against such confounding for most clonotypes. Abundant cord blood beta clonotypes carried fewer insertions; young adult naive repertoires showed a weaker similar trend, while memory repertoires showed none. Because the same donors could not be followed over many years, conclusions were based on cross-sectional statistical analysis.

This clonotype was found a few times. What antigen it recognizes has not been identified. No much larger clone exists at a distance of one base, and base qualities are not known. All donors were healthy Caucasians. The twin cohort consisted of three pairs of female monozygotic twins, all aged about 18 to 29 years. RNA for TCR libraries was isolated from peripheral blood mononuclear cells. Libraries were prepared through 5' RACE. TCRdb names Illumina HiSeq 2000 as the instrument used. A universal primer binding site was introduced by template switching, and a unique molecular identifier was present in the final cDNA, enabling accurate counting of TCR cDNA molecules. Specific primers in the conserved constant-segment region were used to synthesize first-strand cDNA for TCR alpha and beta chains. To control for contamination, every cDNA library carried two barcodes: a SMART-Mk sample barcode plus Illumina barcodes. TruSeq adapter sequences, together with Illumina sample barcodes, were added in two successive PCR steps. TCR alpha and beta cDNA libraries were sequenced on the Illumina HiSeq platform with custom primers. In the original analysis: Raw reads were processed with MiGEC to extract unique molecular identifiers, and MiXCR was used to determine CDR3 positions. Recombination models were inferred per individual with the repgenHMM and IGoR tools using an EM algorithm. Shared clonotype analysis was performed with the tcR package in R, normalizing sharing by the product of cloneset sizes. Out-of-frame nonproductive sequences were analyzed to study raw recombination free of thymic and clonal selection effects. In-frame beta chains were kept once TCRdb had trimmed the public reads at Q25 with fastp and called clones with MiXCR. Every distinct CDR3 protein forms one entry, paired with its most common genes and DNA. For this entry, the V and J calls and clone size follow TCRdb and not the study's own pipeline. For this sample there are under 900,000 distinct CDR3 sequences; 18% appear just once. 13% of the sample is taken by the ten largest.

Separately, the same data were catalogued under a study of T cells expressing NK-cell markers. From that second study: In sorted CD3+CD56+NKG2C+, CD3+CD56+NKG2C- and CD3+CD56-NKG2C+ T-cell subsets from roughly 8 donors, TCR beta-chain repertoires were profiled. Most of the eight sequenced donors were HCMV-seropositive and one was HCMV-seronegative. To restrict sorting to alphabetaTCR-expressing T cells, an anti-gammadeltaTCR antibody was added in several experiments. In six donors, the dominant CD3+CD56+NKG2C+ clonotypes ranked among the top 10 CD8+ clonotypes, making up about 1.0-8% of CD8+ T cells. Those dominant clonotypes were again the most abundant among CD3+CD56-NKG2C+ cells in a few donors, at roughly 25-65%. Whether the expanded NKG2C-expressing T cell clones were specific for HCMV antigens was left unclear. The eight sequenced donors were randomly selected healthy volunteers, three men and five women. HCMV-specific IgG was detected in serum with a commercial ELISA kit to determine HCMV serostatus. Bulk peripheral blood T-cell repertoires were additionally sequenced from unsorted PBMC for a handful of donors. MIGEC handled demultiplexing of the reads and grouping by UMI, while MiTCR was used to assemble and quantify clonotypes. To exclude erroneous sequences, only TCR cDNA sequences supported by at least two reads were retained. Downstream repertoire analysis used the tcR package, and clonotypes were matched across fractions by CDR3 nucleotide sequence plus V segment. Antigen specificity was annotated against VDJdb with VDJmatch, allowing one amino acid substitution in CDR3.

This receptor was identified in a young woman in good health. Source material: PBMCs.

The CDR3 loop reads CSVETGDYGYTF. In nucleotides, the sequence is TGCAGCGTTGAGACAGGGGACTATGGCTACACCTTC. The V and J segments used are TRBV29-1 and TRBJ1-2; 8 of the junction bases match TRBD1. CDR1 and CDR2 are read off the germline V gene as SQVTM and ANQGSEA. V is pruned by 3 bases and J by 3 bases, leaving 0 bases of the junction without a gene match. The CDR3, cysteine through phenylalanine, is 12 amino acids long. The DNA shown is the 36-base CDR3, in frame from base 1.